The 24 T cell receptor beta chains below were found in one sample sequenced in a study of cytomegalovirus exposure and HLA in healthy donors. This PCR relied on a set of 60 Vbeta primers and 13 Jbeta primers. TCRdb's table, derived via immunoSEQ multiplex PCR, lists solely in-frame clones and lacks some. The data show around 190,000 clones, 70% to 90% seen once. Sequenced: PBMCs. The receptors were gathered from a woman aged 45-65 years in good health and CMV-seronegative.

The chain has TRBV14 and TRBJ2-7; TRBD2 agrees at 8 bases. The CDR3 length is 14 residues. CDR1 and CDR2 from the germline V gene are SGHDN and FVKESK. Trimming took 5 bases from V and 1 from J; bases not matched to a gene: 4. The CDR3 sequence: CASSWSGRSYEQYF. CDR3 coding DNA: TGTGCCAGCAGCTGGAGCGGGAGATCCTACGAGCAGTACTTC.

This clone occurred a few times. The rearrangement joins TRBV29-1 to TRBJ2-7; TRBD1 agrees at 9 bases. The V gene end was trimmed by 4 bases and the J gene end by 5 bases; junction bases not matched to a gene: 9. This CDR3 spans 14 amino acids. CDR1 is SQVTM, CDR2 ANQGSEA, per germline. CDR3 nucleotides: TGCAGCGTTGCCGGGACAGGGAAGGTGAACGAGCAGTACTTC. Residues: CSVAGTGKVNEQYF.

The chain joins TRBV2 to TRBJ1-2, with a possible D match to TRBD1 (5 bases). Trimming pared 9 bases from V and 2 bases from J, leaving 7 bases between. The CDR3 has 11 residues. Germline CDR1 reads SNHLY; CDR2 reads FYNNEI. CDR3 DNA sequence: TGTGCCAGTCAGGGCAACTATGGCTACACCTTC. It encodes CASQGNYGYTF.

The gene calls are TRBV15 and TRBJ2-7; TRBD2 agrees at 14 bases. The CDR3 runs 15 residues. Germline V gives CDR1 LNHNV, CDR2 YYDKDF (reference sequence). V was pared by 6 bases and J by 4 bases, with 5 bases of the junction left unmatched. The CDR3 region has the DNA TGTGCCACCAGTGTCGGGACTAGCGGGAGTTACGAGCAGTACTTC. Protein product: CATSVGTSGSYEQYF.

This chain uses TRBV25-1 with TRBJ1-5; D uncertain. Looked up from germline, CDR1 is MGHDK and CDR2 is SYGVNS. Between the trimmed V and J ends, which lost 5 bases and 2 bases, there was a span of 10 bases. The CDR3 sequence is 14 residues long. CDR3 DNA: TGTGCCAGCAGTAACACGAGGGGCAATCAGCCCCAGCATTTT. Its protein product is CASSNTRGNQPQHF.

The chain uses TRBV6-4 and TRBJ2-7, with D possibly matching TRBD2 (6 bases). Germline loops: CDR1 MRHNA, CDR2 SNTAGT. The CDR3 totals 13 residues. The CDR3 is CALREVPLHEQYF. The CDR3 DNA is TGTGCTCTCAGGGAGGTGCCCCTCCACGAGCAGTACTTC.

This clone was picked up one time. J is TRBJ1-1 and V is TRBV9; D is uncertain. V dropped 4 bases and J dropped 1 base, with 8 bases sitting between them. The germline gives CDR1 SGDLS, CDR2 YYNGEE. This CDR3 contains 13 residues. The CDR3 region is CASSLYSNTEAFF. DNA for the CDR3: TGTGCCAGCAGCTTATATTCGAACACTGAAGCTTTCTTT.

The V gene is TRBV6-5, the J gene TRBJ2-7; TRBD2 aligns across 7 bases. There are 15 residues in the CDR3. J gave up 4 bases and V 3 bases, and 9 bases lay outside the gene matches. In germline, CDR1 is MNHEY, CDR2 SVGAGI. The CDR3 DNA follows: TGTGCCAGCAGTTATGGGGGGGAGGCGCGGTACGAGCAGTACTTC. It yields the protein CASSYGGEARYEQYF.

The chain uses TRBV2 and TRBJ2-7; TRBD1 matches at 7 bases. Trimming cost V 10 bases and J 1 base; bases outside gene matches: 4. Per the germline V gene, CDR1 is SNHLY and CDR2 is FYNNEI. This CDR3 is built from 12 residues. For the CDR3, the DNA is TGTGCCACGTACAGGGGTTCCTACGAGCAGTACTTC. Protein product: CATYRGSYEQYF.

The chain couples TRBV15 to TRBJ2-3; the D is unclear. This CDR3 comprises 15 residues. V was shortened by 2 bases and J by 2 bases, with 11 bases between the two germline ends. Germline CDR1 LNHNV, CDR2 YYDKDF (reference sequence). CDR3 sequence reads: CATSRSQTVTDTQYF. CDR3 coding DNA: TGTGCCACCAGCAGATCACAGACGGTCACAGATACGCAGTATTTT. Based on the CDR3 plus reference TRBV15 and TRBJ2-3, the full variable domain is DAMVIQNPRYQVTQFGKPVTLSCSQTLNHNVMYWYQQKSSQAPKLLFHYYDKDFNNEADTPDNFQSRRPNTSFCFLDIRSPGLGDTAMYLCATSRSQTVTDTQYFGPGTRLTVL.

As for this clone: The DNA is omitted, as the CDR3 cannot be located on it reliably, and the CDR3 follows TCRdb's listing. The J gene is TRBJ2-7, the V gene TRBV28; the D segment call TRBD2 is taken from the table without a DNA check. The CDR3 is 15 amino acids in total, end residues counted. CDR1 MDHEN and CDR2 SYDVKM come from the germline V gene. Here the CDR3 reads CASSSSASRTYEQYF.

V and J are TRBV7-2 and TRBJ1-1, with D possibly being TRBD1 (6 bases). V was trimmed by 6 bases and J by 3 bases, leaving 11 bases between them. The CDR3 extends over 13 amino acids. In germline, CDR1 is SGHTA, CDR2 FQGNSA. Written as DNA, the CDR3 is TGTGCCAGCAGAAATGGACAGCACACTGAAGCTTTCTTT. Translated: CASRNGQHTEAFF.

The V call is TRBV9, the J call TRBJ2-1; tentative D call: TRBD2 (6 bases). The CDR3 runs 15 residues. The germline CDR1 and CDR2 sequences are SGDLS and YYNGEE. The V and J ends lost 3 bases and 0 bases respectively, with 10 bases between them. CDR3 in amino acids: CASSARDFSYNEQFF. CDR3 sequence (DNA): TGTGCCAGCAGCGCCCGGGACTTCTCCTACAATGAGCAGTTCTTC.

The chain is built from TRBV6-6 and TRBJ1-1; tentatively, D is TRBD1 (5 bases). CDR1 MNHNY and CDR2 SVGAGI come from the germline V gene (reference sequence). The CDR3 totals 15 residues. With 7 bases removed from V and 1 base from J, the gap between germline ends came to 16 bases. This CDR3 reads CASTPGPGENTEAFF. The CDR3 DNA reads TGTGCCAGCACTCCGGGCCCGGGGGAGAACACTGAAGCTTTCTTT.

This clone has only a few counts. In DNA form, the CDR3 reads TGTGCCAGCAGTAATAGCGGGAGCTCCTACGAGCAGTACTTC. It translates to CASSNSGSSYEQYF. This sequence joins TRBV7-3 and TRBJ2-7; 9 bases fit TRBD2. The CDR3 runs to 14 residues. V lost 6 bases, J lost 0 bases, and 3 bases stayed unmatched. CDR1 and CDR2 (germline): SGHTA, FQGTGA.

This chain connects TRBV18 to TRBJ1-5; D is ambiguous. The germline CDR1 and CDR2 sequences are KGHSH and LQKENI. The CDR3 runs 13 residues. The V gene lost 1 base and the J gene lost 4 bases, with 5 bases spanning the gap. The CDR3 loop is CASSPQENQPQHF. As DNA, the CDR3 is TGTGCCAGCTCACCACAGGAGAATCAGCCCCAGCATTTT.

The rearrangement uses TRBV10-1 and TRBJ2-7; D gene uncertain. From germline, CDR1 is WNHNN and CDR2 SYGVQD (reference sequence). The V gene lost 4 bases and the J gene lost 4 bases, with 8 bases spanning the gap. The CDR3 totals 12 residues. The CDR3 region is CASSGPLYEQYF. The CDR3 coding sequence is TGCGCCAGCAGTGGGCCGCTTTACGAGCAGTACTTC.

This sequence joins TRBV5-4 and TRBJ1-1; D is possibly TRBD1 (5 bases). Germline V gene data show CDR1 as SGHNT and CDR2 as YYREEE (reference sequence). The CDR3 contains 13 residues. Trimming shortened V by 5 bases and J by 8 bases, and 16 bases separated the two germline ends. CDR3 bases: TGTGCCAGCAGACCCACAGGCACGGTAGAAGCTTTCTTT. Protein sequence: CASRPTGTVEAFF.

V is TRBV18 and J is TRBJ1-4; D may be TRBD1 (5 bases). Germline CDR1 and CDR2: KGHSH and LQKENI. The ends were cut back, 2 bases at V and 8 bases at J, with 15 bases in the middle. The CDR3 length is 15 residues. The CDR3 region is CASSPSNGRGEKLFF. The DNA of the CDR3 is TGTGCCAGCTCACCATCGAACGGCCGGGGGGAAAAACTGTTTTTT.

This chain links TRBV9 with TRBJ2-1; 9 bases fit TRBD1. The germline gives CDR1 SGDLS, CDR2 YYNGEE. The CDR3 spans 14 residues. V lost 7 bases to trimming and J lost 6 bases; unmatched junction nucleotides: 8. CDR3 sequence (DNA): TGTGCCAGCGCCGGACAGGGGCGAGTCAATGAGCAGTTCTTC. Protein sequence: CASAGQGRVNEQFF.

The rearrangement links TRBV28 to TRBJ1-1; D not certain. The CDR3 contains 13 residues. Germline loops: CDR1 MDHEN, CDR2 SYDVKM. V dropped 6 bases and J dropped 0 bases, with 8 bases sitting between them. CDR3 residues: CASREEMNTEAFF. The DNA of the CDR3 is TGTGCCAGCAGAGAGGAAATGAACACTGAAGCTTTCTTT.

J is TRBJ1-2 and V is TRBV6-5; 9 bases line up with TRBD1. With 6 bases clipped from V and 9 bases from J, the junction kept 8 bases outside the gene matches. The CDR3 consists of 13 residues. Germline loops: CDR1 MNHEY, CDR2 SVGAGI. DNA of the CDR3: TGTGCCAGCAGACCCGGGACAGGGTACAGCTACACCTTC. Protein product: CASRPGTGYSYTF.

The J gene is TRBJ1-2, the V gene TRBV7-8; TRBD1 matches at 7 bases. Germline values: CDR1 SGHVS, CDR2 FQNEAQ. With V trimmed by 7 bases and J by 3 bases, 8 bases remained unmatched. The CDR3 runs 14 residues. The CDR3 loop is CASTQQGMDYGYTF. CDR3 DNA sequence: TGTGCCAGCACTCAACAGGGGATGGACTATGGCTACACCTTC.

V and J are TRBV18 and TRBJ2-5; no reliable D call. V shed 3 bases and J shed 5 bases, with 10 bases lying between them. Per the germline V gene, CDR1 is KGHSH and CDR2 is LQKENI. This CDR3 is 13 amino acids long. CDR3 amino acids: CASSPALMETQYF. The DNA of the CDR3 is TGTGCCAGCTCACCCGCGTTAATGGAGACCCAGTACTTC.